The source of this TCR beta chain is a study of cytomegalovirus exposure and HLA in healthy donors. Study overall: Later analysis reported that the 120 or so validation repertoires shared the platform of the roughly 700 first-cohort repertoires. Study outcomes and limitations: Cytomegalovirus status, reportedly, was diagnosed with high specificity and sensitivity by the classifier. The investigators catalogued some 160 TCR beta chains as cytomegalovirus-associated.

To note about this clone: Its matching antigen is unknown.

Germline CDR1 is SGHVS and CDR2 is FNYEAQ. The CDR3 is 16 residues long. J lost 7 bases, V lost 6 bases, and 15 bases had no gene match. Libraries were prepared by immunoSEQ multiplex PCR; TCRdb keeps only in-frame clonotypes and omits some of them. The sample has 55,000 to 65,000 clones; around nine tenths are singletons. The donors formed part of the roughly 120-subject validation cohort, distinct from the approximately 630-subject first cohort. The receptor's source is a man between 18 and 35 years old in good health and CMV-seronegative. Sequencing was carried out using PBMCs. This sequence joins TRBV7-6 and TRBJ2-7, with 10 bases lining up with TRBD2. The CDR3 DNA reads TGTGCCAGCAGTTCTGAAGCGGGGGGGGCTCTCGGGGAGCAGTACTTC. Translating gives CASSSEAGGALGEQYF.